One T cell receptor (beta chain) is described in this entry. Its antigen is not known. Trimming at V came to 6 bases and at J to 1 base, leaving 5 bases not matched to a gene. The CDR3 sequence is 14 residues long. Germline V CDR1 and CDR2: LGHNT, FRNRAP. This entry belongs to a study of OX40 agonist ivuxolimab in advanced cancers. General study points: Expanded clones were, on average, more numerous among CD8+ T cells than CD4+.

Clones were read by immunoSEQ multiplex PCR, and TCRdb kept only the in-frame ones, dropping some. The profile shows some 44,000 clones, 82% of them singletons. The sample here was CD4+ or CD8+ T cells sorted from blood, taken in a trial of the OX40 agonist ivuxolimab. The genes are TRBV12-5 and TRBJ2-5; 7 nucleotides agree with TRBD1. The receptor was derived from an adult with an advanced solid tumor such as melanoma, head and neck, liver or kidney cancer. This CDR3 is CASGPGTVQETQYF. Here the CDR3 DNA reads TGTGCTAGTGGACCGGGGACAGTCCAAGAGACCCAGTACTTC.